These 21 T cell receptor beta chains share one sample of origin, sequenced in a study of human T cells and chemical hapten exposure. This sample's time point: patch test 1, 2 weeks after DPC sensitization. Treatment meaning: therapeutic diphenylcyclopropenone sensitization with weekly scalp DPC. One entry per CDR3 protein results from TCRdb running MiXCR on the RACE reads. Found here are 75,000 to 100,000 distinct CDR3 sequences, about 10% of them singletons; the top ten hold less than 2.5%. The starting material was whole blood, obtained in connection with sensitization to the hapten diphenylcyclopropenone (DPC). Receptors were obtained from a middle-aged man with alopecia areata. Some clones in this sample may be carry-over from other donors' samples.

Only a few counts were recorded for this clonotype. The V gene is TRBV20-1, the J gene TRBJ2-3; D is unclear. This CDR3 comprises 14 residues. Per germline, CDR1 DFQATT and CDR2 SNEGSKA (reference sequence). Trimming took 6 bases from V and 3 from J, leaving 16 bases between them. The CDR3 nucleotides read TGCAGTGCAAGACTGGGTGAGCAGACAGATACGCAGTATTTT. It specifies CSARLGEQTDTQYF.

The chain is built from TRBV20-1 and TRBJ1-4; 10 bases are shared with TRBD1. The CDR3 contains 15 residues. From germline, CDR1 is DFQATT and CDR2 SNEGSKA (reference sequence). J lost 7 bases, V lost 0 bases, and 5 bases had no gene match. The DNA for the CDR3 is TGCAGTGCTAGAGATACGACAGGGGGCTTTGAAAAACTGTTTTTT. Its translation is CSARDTTGGFEKLFF.

The rearrangement links TRBV10-3 to TRBJ1-1; 7 bases align to TRBD1. V lost 11 bases, J lost 1 base, and 10 bases stayed unmatched. This CDR3 has 14 amino acids. CDR1 is ENHRY and CDR2 is SYGVKD in the germline V gene. CDR3 coding DNA: TGTGCCGCCGATTCAACAGGGGAGAACACTGAAGCTTTCTTT. This gives the protein CAADSTGENTEAFF.

The V and J genes are TRBV2 and TRBJ2-7; 9 bases map to TRBD2. The CDR3 is made up of 14 amino acids. The V gene's germline CDR1 is SNHLY and CDR2 FYNNEI. CDR3 in amino acids: CVFLGAGGPYEQYV. In DNA, the CDR3 is TGTGTCTTCCTGGGAGCGGGAGGCCCCTACGAGCAGTACGTC.

This clonotype showed up just a few times. The CDR3 here is CASSIEYGYTF. DNA of the CDR3: TGTGCCAGCAGCATTGAGTATGGCTACACCTTC. V gene TRBV6-6 combines with J gene TRBJ1-2; no clear D. The V end was cut by 6 bases, the J end by 5 bases, with 7 bases between. The CDR3 has 11 amino acids. Germline CDR1 reads MNHNY; CDR2 reads SVGAGI (reference sequence).

This clonotype appeared many times. The chain joins TRBV29-1 to TRBJ2-3; 9 bases agree with TRBD1. Germline V lookup: CDR1 SQVTM, CDR2 ANQGSEA. The CDR3 is 14 amino acids. The V and J ends lost 4 bases and 4 bases, in that order; junction bases with no gene match: 6. The CDR3 DNA is TGCAGCGTTGTTCAGGGACAGGGTGCAGATACGCAGTATTTT. Residues: CSVVQGQGADTQYF.

On this clonotype: One junction end disagrees with the germline gene, perhaps due to a read error. J is TRBJ2-1 and V is TRBV20-1; 11 positions agree with TRBD2. Germline CDR1 DFQATT, CDR2 SNEGSKA (reference sequence). The CDR3 spans 19 residues. CDR3 amino acids: CSTRDFRLAGGSSYNEQFF. CDR3 coding DNA: TGCAGTACTAGAGATTTTAGGCTAGCGGGGGGAAGCTCCTACAATGAGCAGTTCTTC.

The chain links TRBV7-2 to TRBJ2-1; TRBD2 agrees at 13 bases. Trimming took 1 base from V and 8 from J; bases not matched to a gene: 8. The germline gives CDR1 SGHTA, CDR2 FQGNSA. The CDR3 is made up of 17 amino acids. CDR3 DNA: TGTGCCAGCAGCTTAGGGGGACTAGCGGGGAACAGGGATGAGCAGTTCTTC. Protein: CASSLGGLAGNRDEQFF.

The chain uses TRBV6-5 and TRBJ2-7, with 10 bases matching TRBD2. Germline CDR1 and CDR2: MNHEY and SVGAGI. The CDR3 length is 13 residues. Unmatched junction bases numbered 5, after V lost 6 bases and J lost 6 bases. The CDR3 is CASRKGLASEQYV. The CDR3 coding sequence is TGTGCCAGCAGGAAGGGACTAGCGAGCGAGCAGTACGTC.

J is TRBJ1-1 and V is TRBV12-3 or TRBV12-4, with a weak D call TRBD1 (6 bases). This CDR3 has 15 residues. Trimming took 1 base from V and 1 from J, leaving 10 bases between them. The CDR3 DNA reads as TGTGCCAGCAGTTTAGAAACAGGGCGGAACACTGAAGCTTTCTTT. Translated: CASSLETGRNTEAFF.

This clonotype has more than one count but fewer than ten. The CDR3 loop is CSAIGLAGSYEQYF. The CDR3 DNA reads as TGCAGTGCAATTGGACTAGCGGGGTCCTACGAGCAGTACTTC. The chain employs TRBV20-1 and TRBJ2-7; TRBD2 matches 12 bases. Germline lookup yields CDR1 DFQATT and CDR2 SNEGSKA (reference sequence). This CDR3 spans 14 amino acids. Trimming cost V 6 bases and J 1 base; bases outside gene matches: 4.

The sample holds many counts of this clonotype. The chain employs TRBV10-3 and TRBJ1-2; 9 bases map to TRBD1. CDR1 is ENHRY and CDR2 is SYGVKD in the germline V gene. The CDR3 is made up of 14 amino acids. The ends lost 4 bases at V and 8 bases at J; junction bases unmatched: 8. The CDR3 is CAISGGQGRMGYTF. DNA of the CDR3: TGTGCCATCAGTGGAGGACAGGGGCGGATGGGCTACACCTTC.

The chain carries TRBV7-9 and TRBJ2-1; perhaps TRBD2 as D (5 bases). V dropped 3 bases and J dropped 10 bases, with 7 bases sitting between them. The CDR3 is 11 residues long. Germline V CDR1 and CDR2: SEHNR, FQNEAQ (reference sequence). The CDR3 loop reads CASSLRLEQFF. CDR3 DNA sequence: TGTGCCAGCAGCTTGAGACTAGAGCAGTTCTTC.

J is TRBJ2-7 and V is TRBV11-2; 7 positions match TRBD2. There are 17 residues in the CDR3. CDR1 and CDR2 (germline): SGHAT, FQNNGV. With 1 base clipped from V and 2 bases from J, the junction kept 11 bases outside the gene matches. CDR3 protein: CASSLASSSGHTYEQYV. The CDR3 DNA is TGTGCCAGCAGCTTAGCCTCCTCTAGCGGCCACACCTACGAGCAGTACGTC.

This clonotype turned up a few times. The V and J genes are TRBV6-1 and TRBJ1-1; D gene ambiguous. The CDR3 contains 15 residues. Germline V gene sequence: CDR1 MNHNS, CDR2 SASEGT. Trimming pared 6 bases from V and 6 bases from J, leaving 20 bases between. CDR3 DNA sequence: TGTGCCAGCAGAATGGACCCGGTTAGTTTGGCTGAAGCTTTCTTT. This encodes CASRMDPVSLAEAFF.

The chain employs TRBV20-1 and TRBJ2-3; TRBD1 matches 8 bases. This CDR3 has 14 amino acids. In germline, CDR1 is DFQATT, CDR2 SNEGSKA (reference sequence). Germline trimming cut 5 bases from V and 0 bases from J; bases unmatched to any gene: 4. CDR3: CSARQGPSTDTQYF. CDR3 bases: TGCAGTGCTCGACAGGGGCCTAGCACAGATACGCAGTATTTT.

This clonotype was counted at least ten times. V gene TRBV3-1 combines with J gene TRBJ2-1; 7 nucleotides match TRBD2. J lost 10 bases, V lost 5 bases, and 14 bases had no gene match. The CDR3 has 15 amino acids. Germline lookup yields CDR1 LGHDT and CDR2 YNNKEL (reference sequence). This CDR3 reads CASSLQAGSEGEQFF. The CDR3 DNA reads as TGTGCCAGCAGCTTACAAGCGGGGTCCGAGGGGGAGCAGTTCTTC.

The chain links TRBV9 to TRBJ2-7, with 12 bases that match TRBD2. The V gene's germline CDR1 is SGDLS and CDR2 YYNGEE. Trimming removed 4 bases from V and 6 bases from J; junction bases left unmatched: 14. The CDR3 is made up of 17 amino acids. This CDR3 is CASSPRTSGMGCFEQYV. CDR3 sequence (DNA): TGTGCCAGCAGCCCGAGGACTAGCGGGATGGGTTGTTTCGAGCAGTACGTC.

The chain has TRBV19 and TRBJ1-1, with no clear D. Germline CDR1 is LNHDA and CDR2 is SQIVND (reference sequence). V lost 7 bases, J lost 5 bases, and 20 bases lay in between. There are 15 residues in the CDR3. CDR3 DNA: TGTGCCAGTATTCGTCCTACACTTTCGGGGACTGAAGCTTTCTTT. Translated: CASIRPTLSGTEAFF.

This clonotype was counted at least ten times. V is TRBV28 and J is TRBJ1-1; 7 positions match TRBD1. The CDR3 is 12 residues long. The ends lost 6 bases at V and 7 bases at J; junction bases unmatched: 5. Germline CDR1 reads MDHEN; CDR2 reads SYDVKM. CDR3 nucleotides: TGTGCCAGCAGGTCCGGGACAGTTGAAGCTTTCTTT. It codes for CASRSGTVEAFF.

There are a few counts of this clonotype. As DNA, the CDR3 is TGTGCCAGCAGTTACTCGATGAGAAATGAGCAGTTCTTC. Residues: CASSYSMRNEQFF. This rearrangement joins TRBV6-5 to TRBJ2-1; no definite D call. Germline lookup yields CDR1 MNHEY and CDR2 SVGAGI. Trimming pared 0 bases from V and 7 bases from J, leaving 7 bases between. The CDR3 is made up of 13 amino acids.